This T cell receptor (beta chain) appears in the sequencing data of a study of T cell changes during pregnancy in multiple sclerosis (dated by TCRdb to the late 2010s). Looking at the study overall: Changes in the T cell repertoire over the course of pregnancy were examined in this study in women with multiple sclerosis.

With respect to this clone: Its antigen has not been determined. Qualities for individual bases were not recorded, and no much larger clone is one base off.

Library generation was performed with the immunoSEQ multiplex PCR assay. The clones in this table, taken by TCRdb from immuneACCESS, are in-frame only. Not every clone is retained; where verified, under half of the shortfall comes from an unresolved V gene, and the cause of the rest is unknown. Present in this sample are 36,000 or so clones, more than 70% of which were seen just once. Clones ranked in the top ten supply roughly 0.56% of the sample. CDR3 length: 15 amino acids, cysteine to phenylalanine. The entry retains the CDR3 DNA only, 45 bases that are in frame from base 1. CDR1 and CDR2 are read off the germline V gene as SGHRS and YFSETQ. V ends up 0 bases short and J 10 bases short, with an unmatched junction base count of 7.

The specimen was CD4+ T cells from peripheral blood mononuclear cells, collected in the first trimester of pregnancy. The sequence was obtained from a female donor with multiple sclerosis, enrolled in a pregnancy study. The chain uses TRBV5-1 and TRBJ2-1; TRBD2 fits 10 bases in the junction. The CDR3 reads CASSLELAGVGEQFF. The DNA sequence follows: TGCGCCAGCAGCTTGGAGCTAGCGGGAGTGGGCGAGCAGTTCTTC.